The 3 T cell receptor beta chains given below trace back to one sample, sequenced in a study of T cell responses to AZD1222 COVID-19 vaccine. Generated by immunoSEQ multiplex PCR, the TCRdb table keeps only in-frame clones and is missing some. This sample has 90,000 to 120,000 clones; around 90% occur once, and the top ten carry 6.5% to 8%. Sample: peripheral blood, taken on day 0 of AZD1222 vaccination. The receptors stem from an adult in good health.

This chain connects TRBV10-3 to TRBJ2-7; 11 bases are shared with TRBD1. This CDR3 spans 14 amino acids. Germline CDR1 reads ENHRY; CDR2 reads SYGVKD. V was pared by 10 bases and J by 3 bases, with 8 bases of the junction left unmatched. CDR3 sequence (DNA): TGTGCCACCCGAGTCGGGACAGGGGGCTACGAGCAGTACTTC. Protein sequence: CATRVGTGGYEQYF.

The gene calls are TRBV11-2 and TRBJ2-1, with 9 positions matching TRBD1. V lost 5 bases to trimming and J lost 12 bases; unmatched junction nucleotides: 14. Germline values: CDR1 SGHAT, CDR2 FQNNGV. The CDR3 covers 15 residues. The CDR3 DNA reads TGTGCCAGCAGCCCCCCGGGACAGGGTAACAGTGGGCAGTTCTTC. Residues: CASSPPGQGNSGQFF.

This chain joins TRBV2 and TRBJ2-1; D possibly corresponds to TRBD2 (5 bases). The CDR3 extends over 15 amino acids. The germline V gene encodes CDR1 SNHLY and CDR2 FYNNEI. V was cut by 0 bases and J by 8 bases, with 14 bases left in between. CDR3 protein: CASSEARVPGDEQFF. The CDR3 DNA reads as TGTGCCAGCAGTGAAGCGCGGGTGCCGGGCGATGAGCAGTTCTTC.